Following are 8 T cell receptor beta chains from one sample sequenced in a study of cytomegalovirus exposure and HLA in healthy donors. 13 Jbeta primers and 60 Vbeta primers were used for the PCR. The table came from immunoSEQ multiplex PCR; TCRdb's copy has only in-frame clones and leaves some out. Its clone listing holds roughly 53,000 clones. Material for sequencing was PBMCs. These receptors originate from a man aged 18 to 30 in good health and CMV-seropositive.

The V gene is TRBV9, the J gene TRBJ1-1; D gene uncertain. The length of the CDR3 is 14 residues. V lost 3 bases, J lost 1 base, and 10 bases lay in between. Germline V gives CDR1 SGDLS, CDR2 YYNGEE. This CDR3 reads CASSETGGNTEAFF. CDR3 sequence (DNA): TGTGCCAGCAGCGAAACGGGAGGGAACACTGAAGCTTTCTTT. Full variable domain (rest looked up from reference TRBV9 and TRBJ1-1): DSGVTQTPKHLITATGQRVTLRCSPRSGDLSVYWYQQSLDQGLQFLIQYYNGEERAKGNILERFSAQQFPDLHSELNLSSLELGDSALYFCASSETGGNTEAFFGQGTRLTVV.

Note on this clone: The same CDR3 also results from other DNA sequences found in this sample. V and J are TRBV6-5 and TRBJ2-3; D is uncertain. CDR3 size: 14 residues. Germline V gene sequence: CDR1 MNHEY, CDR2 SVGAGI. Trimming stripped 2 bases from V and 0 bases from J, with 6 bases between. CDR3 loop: CASSYESSTDTQYF. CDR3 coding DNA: TGTGCCAGCAGTTACGAGTCTAGCACAGATACGCAGTATTTT.

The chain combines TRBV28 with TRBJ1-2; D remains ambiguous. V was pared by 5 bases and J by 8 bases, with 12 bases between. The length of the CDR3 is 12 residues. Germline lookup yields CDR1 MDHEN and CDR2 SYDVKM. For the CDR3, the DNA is TGTGCCAGCAGTGGTGACTTGATAGGCTACACCTTC. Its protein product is CASSGDLIGYTF.

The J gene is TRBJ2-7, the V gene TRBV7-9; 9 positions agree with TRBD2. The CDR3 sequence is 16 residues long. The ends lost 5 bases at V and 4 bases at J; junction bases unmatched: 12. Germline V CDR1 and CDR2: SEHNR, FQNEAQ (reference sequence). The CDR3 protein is CASSPWSSGSRYEQYF. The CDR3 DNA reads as TGTGCCAGCAGCCCTTGGAGTAGCGGGAGTAGGTACGAGCAGTACTTC.

The CDR3 nucleotides read TGCAGCGGCCAGGGGGTCCCAGATACGCAGTATTTT. Its translation: CSGQGVPDTQYF. The J gene is TRBJ2-3, the V gene TRBV29-1, with TRBD1 matching 7 bases. The CDR3 is made up of 12 amino acids. V was clipped by 7 bases and J by 4 bases; unmatched bases: 5. Germline CDR1 is SQVTM and CDR2 is ANQGSEA.

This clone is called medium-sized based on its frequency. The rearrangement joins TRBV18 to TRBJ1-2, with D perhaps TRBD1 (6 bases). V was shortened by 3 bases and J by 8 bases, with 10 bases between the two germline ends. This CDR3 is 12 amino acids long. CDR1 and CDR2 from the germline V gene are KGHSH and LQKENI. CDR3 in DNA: TGTGCCAGCTCACCGGGGGCGAGGGGCTACACCTTC. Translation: CASSPGARGYTF.

The CDR3 here is CASSLYREGLYEQYF. CDR3 nucleotide sequence: TGCGCCAGCAGCCTATACAGGGAAGGCCTCTACGAGCAGTACTTC. The chain carries TRBV5-1 and TRBJ2-7; TRBD1 is a possible D gene (6 bases). This CDR3 has 15 residues. Germline-derived CDR1 and CDR2 are SGHRS and YFSETQ. The V end lost 4 bases, the J end lost 3 bases, and 17 bases lay between the germline ends.

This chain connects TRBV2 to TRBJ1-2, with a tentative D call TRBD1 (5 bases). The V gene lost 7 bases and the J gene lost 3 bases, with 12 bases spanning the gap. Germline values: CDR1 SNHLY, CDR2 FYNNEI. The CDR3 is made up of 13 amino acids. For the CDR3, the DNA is TGTGCCAGCAAAGACAGAGCTGACTATGGCTACACCTTC. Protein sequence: CASKDRADYGYTF.